The clone carrying this T cell receptor beta chain showed up just a few times. Antigen unknown. Stated treatment: some 19 received Ad26.COV2.S at low or high dose, single or two shots; about 5 received placebo; per-sample allocation not given. Samples were taken on day 63 after the first vaccine or placebo injection. The administered vaccine (an Ad26 vector) expressed Wuhan-strain SARS-CoV-2 spike. The data are from a study of Ad26.COV2.S vaccination and SARS-CoV-2 variants. The wider study: Into the muscle, Ad26.COV2.S was dosed once or twice, 56 days apart.

Whole-study results and caveats: Vaccine recipients and placebo recipients showed similar non-spike TCR breadth. Overall T cell responses may have been underestimated by the analyses of TCR breadth and depth.

Sequenced by immunoSEQ multiplex PCR; TCRdb stores in-frame clones only, minus some. This sample has about 450,000 clones; 75% to 90% occur once, and the top ten carry 2.5%. The material was peripheral blood, obtained in a trial of Ad26.COV2.S vaccine versus placebo. This TCR was sampled from a person aged 18 to 59 who received the Ad26.COV2.S COVID-19 vaccine or a placebo.

CDR3 bases: TGCGCCAGCAGCGCCCAGGGTTTAGGGAACACTGAAGCTTTCTTT. Residues: CASSAQGLGNTEAFF. The chain links TRBV5-1 to TRBJ1-1; a possible D gene is TRBD1 (5 bases). The CDR3 extends over 15 amino acids. Germline V gene sequence: CDR1 SGHRS, CDR2 YFSETQ. V was shortened by 4 bases and J by 1 base, with 14 bases between the two germline ends.